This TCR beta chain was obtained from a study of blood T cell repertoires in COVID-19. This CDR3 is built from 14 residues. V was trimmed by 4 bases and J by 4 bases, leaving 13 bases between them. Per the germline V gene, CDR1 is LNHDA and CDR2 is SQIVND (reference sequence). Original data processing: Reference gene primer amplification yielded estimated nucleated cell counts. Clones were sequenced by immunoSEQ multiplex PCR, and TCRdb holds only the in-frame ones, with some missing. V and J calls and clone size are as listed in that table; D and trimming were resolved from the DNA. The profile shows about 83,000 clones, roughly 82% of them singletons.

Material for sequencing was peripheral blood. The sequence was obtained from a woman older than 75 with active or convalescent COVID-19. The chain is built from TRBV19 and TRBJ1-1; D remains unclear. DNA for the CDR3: TGTGCCAGTAGTACGACTCGAGTGGCCACTGAAGCTTTCTTT. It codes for CASSTTRVATEAFF.